The subject of this entry is one T cell receptor beta chain. Its antigen specificity is not known. Base quality data are lacking; no much larger clone is found one base away. The data derive from a study of blood T cell repertoires in COVID-19 (TCRdb year 2020). About the investigation overall: Samples covering the acute and convalescent phases of COVID-19 were provided by collaborators in the United States, Italy and Spain. The prospective study material was composed of cDNA or gDNA derived from T cells, B-cell-depleted T cells, or PBMCs. Subjects who had been exposed to COVID-19, were actively infected with it, or had recovered from it provided the deeply sampled blood TCRbeta repertoires that made up the dataset. A freely available public database, intended as a resource for researchers studying the immune response to SARS-CoV-2, is where the repertoires were released. Samples were obtained from the ongoing ImmuneRACE study (first 160 participants) and from 950 to 1,500 subjects provided by 6 global collaborators. Nearly every sample came with metadata listing a de-identified subject ID, COVID-19 status, age in years and sex. Where available, HLA class I and class II types were taken from metadata supplied by the sample provider and were not determined by assay-based typing. Study-wide findings and limitations: How much clinical and demographic metadata was included differed by source and by participant, and the metadata was provided uncurated.

The CDR3 numbers 14 residues from cysteine through phenylalanine. Just the 42-base CDR3 DNA is kept, in frame starting at base 1. As encoded in the germline V gene (reference sequence), CDR1 is LNHDA while CDR2 is SQIVND. V and J lose 6 bases and 0 bases, and a span of 11 bases separates them. One collaborating source in Seattle enrolled patients while the patients were actively infected and followed the patients over time throughout the course of disease. Whole blood was collected in K2EDTA tubes by collaborating institutions according to the institutions' own protocols. For TCRbeta analysis, collaborators shipped samples as frozen whole blood, isolated PBMCs, or DNA extracted from either of those sample types. The immunoSEQ Assay, a bias-controlled multiplex PCR, was used to amplify TCRbeta CDR3 regions from genomic DNA. As for how the authors treated the data: The number of nucleated cells in each sample was estimated by amplification of reference gene primers within the assay. To quantify the absolute abundance of each unique TCRbeta CDR3 rearrangement, sequence reads were collapsed and filtered. For each sample, productive Simpson clonality was calculated as the square root of Simpson's diversity index across productive rearrangements. TCRdb holds this immuneACCESS table with in-frame rearrangements only. Some clones are missing; in checked studies, unresolved V genes explain under half, and the rest has no known cause. V and J calls and clone size are copied from that table; D and trimming were computed from the DNA. Across this sample there are some 350,000 clones, with about nine tenths seen only once. The ten largest clones take up about 7% of the sample.

Input material: peripheral blood. The source of this sequence is a woman aged 70 to 79 with COVID-19, enrolled during active disease. The rearrangement combines TRBV19 with TRBJ1-1; no confident D gene assignment can be made. Here is the DNA: TGTGCCAGTAGACGCCAAAGCATGAACACTGAAGCTTTCTTT. Its translation is CASRRQSMNTEAFF. Supplemented by the reference TRBV19 and TRBJ1-1 proteins around the CDR3, the complete variable domain is DGGITQSPKYLFRKEGQNVTLSCEQNLNHDAMYWYRQDPGQGLRLIYYSQIVNDFQKGDIAEGYSVSREKKESFPLTVTSAQKNPTAFYLCASRRQSMNTEAFFGQGTRLTVV.